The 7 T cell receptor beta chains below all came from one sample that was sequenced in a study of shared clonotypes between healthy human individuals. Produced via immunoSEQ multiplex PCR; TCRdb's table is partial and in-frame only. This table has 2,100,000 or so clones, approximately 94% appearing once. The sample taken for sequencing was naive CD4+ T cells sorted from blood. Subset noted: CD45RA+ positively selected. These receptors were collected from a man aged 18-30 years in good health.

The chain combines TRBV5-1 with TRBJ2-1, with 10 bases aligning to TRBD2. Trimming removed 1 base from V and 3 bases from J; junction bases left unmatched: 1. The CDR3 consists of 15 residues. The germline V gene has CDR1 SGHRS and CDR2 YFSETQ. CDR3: CASSLIAGGYNEQFF. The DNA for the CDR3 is TGCGCCAGCAGCTTGATAGCGGGGGGCTACAATGAGCAGTTCTTC.

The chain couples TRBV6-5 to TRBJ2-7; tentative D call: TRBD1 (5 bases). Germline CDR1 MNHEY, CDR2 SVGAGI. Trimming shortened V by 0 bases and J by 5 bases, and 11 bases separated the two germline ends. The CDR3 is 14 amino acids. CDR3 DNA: TGTGCCAGCAGTTACTCGGGCAGGGTCCACGAGCAGTACTTC. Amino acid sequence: CASSYSGRVHEQYF.

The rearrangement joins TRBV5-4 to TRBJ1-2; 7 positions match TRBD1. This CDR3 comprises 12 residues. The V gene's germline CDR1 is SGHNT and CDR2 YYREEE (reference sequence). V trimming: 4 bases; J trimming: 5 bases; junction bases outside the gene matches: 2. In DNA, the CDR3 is TGTGCCAGCAGCGGACAGGAATATGGCTACACCTTC. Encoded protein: CASSGQEYGYTF.

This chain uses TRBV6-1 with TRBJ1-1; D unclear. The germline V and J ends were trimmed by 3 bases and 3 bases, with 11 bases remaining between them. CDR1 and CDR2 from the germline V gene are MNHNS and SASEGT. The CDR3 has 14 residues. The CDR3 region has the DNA TGTGCCAGCAGTGAGGTGGTGGTGGACACTGAAGCTTTCTTT. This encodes CASSEVVVDTEAFF.

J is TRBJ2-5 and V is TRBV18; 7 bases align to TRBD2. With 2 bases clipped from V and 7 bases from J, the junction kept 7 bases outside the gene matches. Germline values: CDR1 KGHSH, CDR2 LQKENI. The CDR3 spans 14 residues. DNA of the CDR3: TGTGCCAGCTCACCAATGGCGGGAGCGGGGACCCAGTACTTC. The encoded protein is CASSPMAGAGTQYF.

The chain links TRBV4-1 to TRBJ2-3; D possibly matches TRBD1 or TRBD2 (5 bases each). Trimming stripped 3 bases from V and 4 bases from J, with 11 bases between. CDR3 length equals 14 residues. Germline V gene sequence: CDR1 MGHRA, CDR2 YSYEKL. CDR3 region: CASSHEGTADTQYF. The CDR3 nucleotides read TGCGCCAGCAGCCATGAGGGGACCGCAGATACGCAGTATTTT.

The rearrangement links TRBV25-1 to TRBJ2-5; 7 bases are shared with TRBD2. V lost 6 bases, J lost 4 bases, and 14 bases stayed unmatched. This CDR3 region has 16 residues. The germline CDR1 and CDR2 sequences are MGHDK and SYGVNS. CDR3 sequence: CASSDPLAGHGETQYF. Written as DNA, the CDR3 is TGTGCCAGCAGCGACCCTTTAGCGGGTCATGGAGAGACCCAGTACTTC.